Listed below are T cell receptor beta chains from one sample, sequenced in a study of T cells in Graves' hyperthyroidism and ophthalmopathy. TCRdb analysed the multiplex PCR reads with MiXCR anew, one entry per CDR3 protein. This table has some 580,000 distinct CDR3 sequences, more than 15% appearing once. Specimen: blood. The receptors come from a woman aged 40 to 50 with Graves' ophthalmopathy. Both conserved end residues are part of each CDR3. D genes are given only for firm matches. The listing skips clone size in some rows; elsewhere it reads once, few, many or a size class.

DNA,CDR3,D,J,size,V
TGTGCCAGCAGCCTCAGGGGTTTGGATCAGCCCCAGCATTTT,CASSLRGLDQPQHF,-,TRBJ1-5,many,TRBV5-5
TGTGCCAGCAGCCCAGGGACGGCCATCCCCCAGCATTTT,CASSPGTAIPQHF,-,TRBJ1-5,many,TRBV7-9
TGTGCCAGCAGTTTCAACCGGGACTCCTACGAGCAGTACTTC,CASSFNRDSYEQYF,-,TRBJ2-7,-,TRBV27
TGCAGTGCCTCAGTCTTAGGCGGGACAAACATTCAGTACTTC,CSASVLGGTNIQYF,-,TRBJ2-4,many,TRBV20-1
TGCAGTGCTACTCACCAGCGGGGGACATCCAACGAGCAGTACTTC,CSATHQRGTSNEQYF,TRBD2,TRBJ2-7,many,TRBV20-1
TGTGCCAGCAGTTTTGAACAGGGGGAGGTGTATAATTCACCCCTCCACTTT,CASSFEQGEVYNSPLHF,TRBD1,TRBJ1-6,few,TRBV6-1
TGCGCCAGCAAGGTGGGGGGCACAGATACGCAGTATTTT,CASKVGGTDTQYF,-,TRBJ2-3,-,TRBV5-1
TGCGCCAGCAGCCCCGGCTCTACTGCGGGACAGGGATACAATGAGCAGTTCTTC,CASSPGSTAGQGYNEQFF,TRBD1,TRBJ2-1,-,TRBV5-1
TGTGCCAGCAGCCCTCAAATCGGACAGGGGGCTGGGGCCAACGTCCTGACTTTC,CASSPQIGQGAGANVLTF,TRBD1,TRBJ2-6,-,TRBV3-1
TGTGCCAGCAGCCCACTTGTTAGCGGGAGTTTGTTTTTT,CASSPLVSGSLFF,TRBD2,TRBJ2-2,many,TRBV11-2
TGTGCCAGCAGGTTTAGGGACGGTGAAGCTTTCTTT,CASRFRDGEAFF,-,TRBJ1-1,-,TRBV12-3/TRBV12-4
TGTGCCAGCAGCCAAGACGCTATTAGCGGGAGTCGGGGTGCGCAGTATTTT,CASSQDAISGSRGAQYF,TRBD2,TRBJ2-3,-,TRBV14
TGCAGTGCTAGAGTAGCGGGAGGGGTCGGTGGCACCGGGGAGCTGTTTTTT,CSARVAGGVGGTGELFF,TRBD2,TRBJ2-2,many,TRBV20-1
TGCAGTGCCCGAGGGAATAGCGTCACAGATACGCAGTATTTT,CSARGNSVTDTQYF,-,TRBJ2-3,-,TRBV20-1
TGTGCCAGCAGGGGCCCAACTGAAGCTTTCTTT,CASRGPTEAFF,-,TRBJ1-1,many,TRBV27
TGTGCCAGCAGCCTACCGGGACTAGCGGGAACGTACGAGCAGTACTTC,CASSLPGLAGTYEQYF,TRBD2,TRBJ2-7,-,TRBV7-2
TGTGCCAGCGGGACTAGCGAGTTCTCTGGGGCCAACGTCCTGACTTTC,CASGTSEFSGANVLTF,TRBD2,TRBJ2-6,-,TRBV28
TGCAGCGTTGAAGCAAAGACAGCTAGCAATCAGCCCCAGCATTTT,CSVEAKTASNQPQHF,-,TRBJ1-5,few,TRBV29-1
TGTGCCAGCAGCCAAACGGGACAGGATACTGAAGCTTTCTTT,CASSQTGQDTEAFF,TRBD1,TRBJ1-1,many,TRBV3-1
TGTGCCAGCAGCCACGCGAGACTAGCGGGGGGCCGGACTTACTTC,CASSHARLAGGRTYF,TRBD2,TRBJ2-5,many,TRBV3-1
TGTGCCAGCTCACTTGACCCGGCAGGACAGAGCTCCTACAATGAGCAGTTCTTC,CASSLDPAGQSSYNEQFF,-,TRBJ2-1,few,TRBV18
TGTGCCAGCAGTCCCCTCCCTCGGGGCCGGGCTGAAGCTTTCTTT,CASSPLPRGRAEAFF,-,TRBJ1-1,many,TRBV28
TGTGCCAGCAGTCCCCCACACATAAGGGCCTATAGCAATCAGCCCCAGCATTTT,CASSPPHIRAYSNQPQHF,-,TRBJ1-5,many,TRBV28
TGTGCCAGCAGTGAAGCGCTAAGAGGGAGCACCTATGGCTACACCTTC,CASSEALRGSTYGYTF,-,TRBJ1-2,many,TRBV6-1
TGTGCCAGCAGTGATCCCTCGGCAGTATCTCGACAAGAGACCCAGTACTTC,CASSDPSAVSRQETQYF,-,TRBJ2-5,-,TRBV6-1
TGTGCCAGCAGCACTGGGACAGTTGGCAATGAGCAGTTCTTC,CASSTGTVGNEQFF,TRBD1,TRBJ2-1,many,TRBV11-2
TGTGCCAGTAGTGCCTTCGACAGTAGCAATCAGCCCCAGCATTTT,CASSAFDSSNQPQHF,-,TRBJ1-5,-,TRBV19
TGCGCCAGCAGCCAAGGTCGTAACACAGATACGCAGTATTTT,CASSQGRNTDTQYF,-,TRBJ2-3,many,TRBV4-1
TGTGCCAGCAGCCAATCCCTCTGGACGACTAGCACAGATACGCAGTATTTT,CASSQSLWTTSTDTQYF,-,TRBJ2-3,many,TRBV2
TGTGCCAGCAGTGCACTAGCGGGGTTGAGCTCCTACAATGAGCAGTTCTTC,CASSALAGLSSYNEQFF,TRBD2,TRBJ2-1,many,TRBV2
TGTGCCAGCAGTTTGAGTGAACAAGAGACCCAGTACTTC,CASSLSEQETQYF,-,TRBJ2-5,-,TRBV12-3/TRBV12-4
TGCGCCAGCAGCCAAGATGAGCGGGCAGGGGGCCATTCACCCCTCCACTTT,CASSQDERAGGHSPLHF,TRBD1,TRBJ1-6,many,TRBV4-1
TGTGCCAGCTCACCACTCCTTAACAATGAGCAGTTCTTC,CASSPLLNNEQFF,-,TRBJ2-1,few,TRBV18
TGTGCCAGCACCCTGGGAGGCGCGGGGCTCGAGCAGTACTTC,CASTLGGAGLEQYF,-,TRBJ2-7,many,TRBV12-3/TRBV12-4
TGCAGTGCTCCCCCCCAAGGGGGTGGTGCCTACAATGAGCAGTTCTTC,CSAPPQGGGAYNEQFF,-,TRBJ2-1,many,TRBV20-1
TGTGCCAGCAGAGTAACCACAGGGGCTGGCAATCAGCCCCAGCATTTT,CASRVTTGAGNQPQHF,TRBD1,TRBJ1-5,few,TRBV6-1
TGTGCCAGCAGAGCGGGGGTGGGACGTGGCTACACCTTC,CASRAGVGRGYTF,-,TRBJ1-2,-,TRBV12-3/TRBV12-4
TGTGCCAGCAGCTTAGCGCCGGGGGTACAAGAGACCCAGTACTTC,CASSLAPGVQETQYF,-,TRBJ2-5,many,TRBV7-2
TGTGCCAGCAGCTTAGCCGGAGGGGAGGCCCAGTACTTC,CASSLAGGEAQYF,-,TRBJ2-5,-,TRBV7-9
TGTGCCAGCAGTCCCATCGATGCGAGCTCCTACGAGCAGTACTTC,CASSPIDASSYEQYF,-,TRBJ2-7,many,TRBV28